At least ten counts were recorded for the clone carrying this TCR beta chain. Its target is not known. The CDR3 extends over 12 amino acids. Germline CDR1 reads SGHTA; CDR2 reads FQGTGA. The V gene lost 4 bases and the J gene lost 8 bases, with 10 bases spanning the gap. The record originates from a study of beta chain features in type 1 diabetes. Study conclusions and caveats: Among patients, naive, central memory and Treg TCRB repertoires appeared more similar than among healthy donors.

Investigators reverse transcribed all isolated RNA, so they sequenced expressed TCRB transcripts. Sequenced by immunoSEQ multiplex PCR; TCRdb stores in-frame clones only, minus some. The profile shows 250,000 to 400,000 clones, 13% to 15% of them singletons. Sampling consisted of one heparinised blood draw per donor, averaging around 100 mL. The sequence came from a man aged 25-45 years in good health. Sequencing used central memory CD4+ T cells from blood. J is TRBJ2-3 and V is TRBV7-3; D might be TRBD2 (6 bases). The CDR3 DNA reads TGTGCCAGCAGCTCCGGACTAACTACGCAGTATTTT. Amino acid sequence: CASSSGLTTQYF. Full variable domain (outside the CDR3, taken from reference TRBV7-3 and TRBJ2-3): GAGVSQTPSNKVTEKGKYVELRCDPISGHTALYWYRQSLGQGPEFLIYFQGTGAADDSGLPNDRFFAVRPEGSVSTLKIQRTERGDSAVYLCASSSGLTTQYFGPGTRLTVL.